What follows describes a single T cell receptor (beta chain). As yet, its antigen is unknown. This may be a read error: a much more frequent sequence differs by one nucleotide. The entry originates in a study of T cell repertoires in cytomegalovirus infection. Germline values: CDR1 SGHVT, CDR2 SQSDAQ. The germline V and J ends were trimmed by 5 bases and 11 bases, with 28 bases remaining between them. The CDR3 totals 17 residues. TCRdb re-analysed the reads in MiXCR, keeping a single row per CDR3 protein. Seen here are hundreds of thousands of distinct CDR3 sequences, around 30% observed once, and the top ten hold around an eighth.

The sequences come from cultured CD8+ T cells from PBMCs, collected from culture after CMV antigen stimulation. This clonotype was sampled from a human donor in good health (CMV status not recorded). Some clones in this sample may be carry-over from other donors' samples. This chain uses TRBV7-4 with TRBJ1-5, with a possible D match to TRBD1 (6 bases). The CDR3 is CASSPGGVGATGQSQHF. In nucleotides, the CDR3 is TGTGCCAGCAGCCCCGGTGGAGTCGGGGCAACAGGGCAGTCCCAGCATTTT. The whole variable domain, remainder taken from reference TRBV7-4 and TRBJ1-5, is GAGVSQSPRYKVAKRGRDVALRCDSISGHVTLYWYRQTLGQGSEVLTYSQSDAQRDKSGRPSGRFSAERPERSVSTLKIQRTEQGDSAVYLCASSPGGVGATGQSQHFGDGTRLSIL.